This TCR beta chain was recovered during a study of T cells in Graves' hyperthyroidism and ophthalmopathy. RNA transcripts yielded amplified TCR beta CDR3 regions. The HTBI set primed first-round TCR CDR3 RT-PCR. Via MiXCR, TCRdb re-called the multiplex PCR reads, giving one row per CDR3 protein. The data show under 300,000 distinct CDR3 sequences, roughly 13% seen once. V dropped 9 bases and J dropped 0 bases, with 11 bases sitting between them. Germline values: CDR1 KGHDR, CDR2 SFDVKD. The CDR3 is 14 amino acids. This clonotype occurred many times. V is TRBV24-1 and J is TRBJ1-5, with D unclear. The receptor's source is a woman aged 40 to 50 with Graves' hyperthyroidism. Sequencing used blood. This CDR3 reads CATRDGRSNQPQHF. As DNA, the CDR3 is TGTGCCACCCGAGACGGGCGTAGCAATCAGCCCCAGCATTTT.